Following are 6 T cell receptor beta chains from one sample sequenced in a study of tumor-infiltrating lymphocytes in primary liver carcinoma. Total RNA (around 500 ng) served as template for TCR beta cDNA synthesis primed by a constant-region primer. Employing slightly modified ARM-PCR, three nested multiplex PCR rounds were run, and these gave rise to the TCR beta libraries. Each of the first two PCR rounds ran approximately 9 cycles with TRBV1-TRBV30 forward and C-beta reverse primers. TCRdb re-analysed the multiplex PCR reads in MiXCR, keeping a single row per CDR3 protein. Found here are approximately 37,000 distinct CDR3 sequences, around 75% of them singletons; the top ten hold around two fifths. For each extraction, RNA and DNA were obtained together from roughly 20-30 mg of unsorted bulk tissue. The sample consisted of tumor-adjacent normal liver tissue. These receptors all stem from a man between 40 and 49 years old with primary liver carcinoma and hepatitis B virus infection.

The chain combines TRBV5-5 with TRBJ1-3; no clear D. In germline, CDR1 is SGHKS, CDR2 YYEKEE (reference sequence). This CDR3 has 16 amino acids. With 4 bases removed from V and 1 base from J, the gap between germline ends came to 15 bases. CDR3 nucleotides: TGTGCCAGCAGCGCCACGGATCTCTTTTCTGGAAACACCATATATTTT. Residues: CASSATDLFSGNTIYF. Supplemented by reference TRBV5-5 and TRBJ1-3, the full variable domain reads DAGVTQSPTHLIKTRGQQVTLRCSPISGHKSVSWYQQVLGQGPQFIFQYYEKEERGRGNFPDRFSARQFPNYSSELNVNALLLGDSALYLCASSATDLFSGNTIYFGEGSWLTVV.

The rearrangement links TRBV5-1 to TRBJ2-5, with D perhaps TRBD1 (5 bases). Germline V gives CDR1 SGHRS, CDR2 YFSETQ. V was clipped by 9 bases and J by 5 bases, with 17 bases between them. The CDR3 is made up of 13 amino acids. The CDR3 reads CAISLAGLETQYF. CDR3 bases: TGCGCCATAAGCTTGGCAGGGTTGGAGACCCAGTACTTC.

This clonotype was picked up one time. The CDR3 nucleotides read TGCGCCAGCACTAAAGTAGACAACACTGAAGCTTTCTTT. Its protein is CASTKVDNTEAFF. The V and J genes are TRBV10-2 and TRBJ1-1, with D uncertain. Germline V lookup: CDR1 WSHSY, CDR2 SAAADI. With 7 bases removed from V and 2 bases from J, the gap between germline ends came to 11 bases. CDR3 length: 13 amino acids.

Details on this clonotype: This could be a read error, since a much larger clone is one nucleotide away. V usage is TRBV28 and J usage is TRBJ1-2, with D hard to call. Deletions cut 3 bases from V and 6 bases from J, with 11 bases between. Germline CDR1 MDHEN, CDR2 SYDVKM. This CDR3 contains 13 residues. The DNA for the CDR3 is TGTGCCAGCAGTTTTCGGGCTTTCCATGGCTACACCTTC. Translation gives CASSFRAFHGYTF.

This clonotype was recorded a few times. The gene calls are TRBV4-2 and TRBJ2-7, with a weak D call TRBD2 (6 bases). Germline CDR1 is LGHNA and CDR2 is YNFKEQ. The CDR3 is made up of 14 amino acids. V dropped 1 base and J dropped 4 bases, with 11 bases sitting between them. The CDR3 DNA is TGTGCCAGCAGCCAAGCCGGGAGCGGGTACGAGCAGTACTTC. It yields the protein CASSQAGSGYEQYF.

In the case of this clonotype: Lacking the conserved final phenylalanine or tryptophan, this CDR3 likely reflects a read error. The V and J genes are TRBV5-4 and TRBJ1-2; D unclear. The CDR3 is made up of 14 amino acids. CDR1 is SGHNT and CDR2 is YYREEE in the germline V gene (reference sequence). The CDR3: CASSLGSNSGGYTL. CDR3 nucleotide sequence: TGTGCCAGTAGCTTGGGGTCTAATTCGGGAGGCTACACCTTA.